Given below is one TCR beta chain in context. Its antigen remains unknown. Each of the donors was a healthy bone marrow donor. In the PCR, 60 Vbeta and 13 Jbeta primers were used. Authors' data handling: Later analysis identified 65 million to 80 million unique TCR beta chains, roughly 11 million shared. Using immunoSEQ multiplex PCR, the repertoire was profiled, and TCRdb retains in-frame clones only, with some absent. V, J and clone size derive from that table, while D and trimming were established from the DNA sequence. The table lists about 88,000 clones, roughly 71% of them singletons. The data were taken from a study of cytomegalovirus exposure and HLA in healthy donors. Study observations and caveats: According to an earlier analysis, most TCR beta V segments yielded productive rearrangements about 87% or about 30% of the time. Later on, a genetic analysis was performed. It linked a missense variant in DCLRE1C with V- and J-gene trimming of TCR beta.

From germline, CDR1 is MNHNS and CDR2 SASEGT. The CDR3 covers 15 residues. Trimming took 6 bases from V and 2 from J, leaving 16 bases between them. This clonotype was sampled from a woman aged 18-35 years in good health and CMV-seropositive. V is TRBV6-1 and J is TRBJ1-2, with a weak D call TRBD1 (5 bases). The sequencing sample was made of PBMCs. For the CDR3, the DNA is TGTGCCAGCAGCCAGGGCGACAGAGCAAACTATGGCTACACCTTC. Amino acid sequence: CASSQGDRANYGYTF.